A selection of T cell receptor beta chains follows, all from one sample in a study of OX40 agonist ivuxolimab in advanced cancers. Sequenced by immunoSEQ multiplex PCR; TCRdb stores in-frame clones only, minus some. The sample shows approximately 28,000 clones, about 89% of them seen only once. The sequenced sample was CD4+ or CD8+ T cells sorted from blood, obtained in a trial of the OX40 agonist ivuxolimab. The origin of the receptors is an adult with an advanced solid tumor such as melanoma, head and neck, liver or kidney cancer. CDR3s include the opening cysteine and the closing phenylalanine or tryptophan. Each record gives: CDR3 protein, CDR3 DNA, clone size, D gene, V gene, J gene. The D gene is left open where the match is weak. Clone size is shown for a subset of rows, as once, few, many or a class of expanded clone.

CASSLGQRTRINYEQYF	TGTGCCAGCAGCTTAGGACAGAGGACTAGGATAAATTACGAGCAGTACTTC	NA	TRBD2	TRBV7-6	TRBJ2-7
CASSQGPSGNYEQYF	TGCGCCAGCAGCCAGGGTCCTAGCGGGAATTACGAGCAGTACTTC	NA	TRBD2	TRBV4-1	TRBJ2-7
CASTWDRGEKTEAFF	TGTGCCAGCACTTGGGACAGGGGGGAGAAGACTGAAGCTTTCTTT	NA	TRBD1	TRBV2	TRBJ1-1
CASSKAGGQASYEQYF	TGTGCCAGCAGCAAAGCGGGTGGGCAGGCCTCCTACGAGCAGTACTTC	NA	NA	TRBV21-1	TRBJ2-7
CASSPRDRGPYEQYF	TGTGCCAGCAGCCCCCGGGACAGGGGGCCCTACGAGCAGTACTTC	NA	TRBD1	TRBV7-9	TRBJ2-7
CASSFKMAGGLSTDTQYF	TGTGCCAGCAGCTTTAAAATGGCGGGGGGGCTATCGACAGATACGCAGTATTTT	NA	TRBD2	TRBV7-8	TRBJ2-3
CASSVFTGEEQYF	TGTGCCAGCAGCGTATTCACAGGGGAGGAGCAGTACTTC	NA	TRBD1	TRBV9	TRBJ2-7
CASSYRTGSYEQYF	TGTGCCAGCAGTTACCGGACAGGGAGCTACGAGCAGTACTTC	NA	TRBD1	TRBV27	TRBJ2-7
CAWSPQGPGEAFF	TGTGCCTGGAGCCCACAGGGGCCGGGTGAAGCTTTCTTT	NA	TRBD1	TRBV30	TRBJ1-1
CAISELQNTEAFF	TGTGCCATCAGTGAACTCCAGAACACTGAAGCTTTCTTT	NA	NA	TRBV10-3	TRBJ1-1
CASSLDSGASEQYF	TGTGCCAGCAGCTTAGATTCCGGTGCGAGTGAGCAGTACTTC	NA	NA	TRBV7-9	TRBJ2-7
CASSQRSGGQETQYF	TGCGCCAGCAGCCAAAGATCGGGGGGCCAAGAGACCCAGTACTTC	NA	TRBD2	TRBV4-1	TRBJ2-5
CASSESSRFYEQYF	TGCGCCAGCAGTGAGTCGTCACGCTTCTACGAGCAGTACTTC	NA	NA	TRBV10-2	TRBJ2-7
CASLPGTGLNSPLHF	TGTGCCAGCCTCCCTGGGACAGGATTAAATTCACCCCTCCACTTT	NA	TRBD1	TRBV6-5	TRBJ1-6
CASSWGRLDTGELFF	TGTGCCAGCAGTTGGGGACGGCTCGACACCGGGGAGCTGTTTTTT	NA	NA	TRBV27	TRBJ2-2
CASTPLGQGFSGELFF	TGTGCCAGCACCCCCCTAGGACAGGGATTCTCCGGGGAGCTGTTTTTT	NA	TRBD1	TRBV7-9	TRBJ2-2
CASSNRGLYEQYF	TGTGCCAGCAGTAACAGGGGGCTCTACGAGCAGTACTTC	NA	TRBD1	TRBV27	TRBJ2-7
CASIVPGQVPMAFF	TGTGCCAGCATTGTCCCCGGACAGGTACCGATGGCTTTCTTT	few	TRBD1	TRBV4-2	TRBJ1-1
CASRGTANEKLFF	TGTGCCAGCCGGGGGACGGCTAATGAAAAACTGTTTTTT	NA	NA	TRBV19	TRBJ1-4
CASSGLASYNEQFF	TGTGCCAGTAGTGGACTAGCGTCGTACAATGAGCAGTTCTTC	once	TRBD2	TRBV19	TRBJ2-1
CASRIFRGRNTEAFF	TGTGCCAGCAGGATCTTCAGGGGGCGGAACACTGAAGCTTTCTTT	NA	TRBD1	TRBV27	TRBJ1-1
CAWNLGGNQPQHF	TGTGCCTGGAATTTGGGGGGCAATCAGCCCCAGCATTTT	NA	NA	TRBV30	TRBJ1-5
CASSYSGTGGKYGYTF	TGTGCCAGCAGTTACTCTGGAACAGGGGGCAAGTATGGCTACACCTTC	once	TRBD1	TRBV6-5	TRBJ1-2
CASSQGGGVDNSPLHF	TGCGCCAGCAGCCAGGGAGGGGGGGTGGATAATTCACCCCTCCACTTT	NA	NA	TRBV4-1	TRBJ1-6
CASKRQQFRDYEQYF	TGTGCCAGCAAACGACAGCAATTCAGGGACTACGAGCAGTACTTC	NA	NA	TRBV6-6	TRBJ2-7
CASSSGNNNEQFF	TGTGCCAGTAGCAGCGGCAACAATAATGAGCAGTTCTTC	NA	NA	TRBV19	TRBJ2-1
CASSGQGEEQFF	TGTGCCAGCAGTGGACAGGGGGAGGAGCAGTTCTTC	NA	TRBD1	TRBV2	TRBJ2-1
CASRRQSNEKLFF	TGTGCCAGCAGAAGACAGTCTAATGAAAAACTGTTTTTT	NA	NA	TRBV11-2	TRBJ1-4
CASSANTGDVDGYTF	TGTGCCAGCAGCGCCAATACAGGGGACGTCGATGGCTACACCTTC	NA	TRBD1	TRBV9	TRBJ1-2
CAWSRGLEQYF	TGTGCCTGGTCCCGGGGTCTCGAGCAGTACTTC	NA	NA	TRBV30	TRBJ2-7
CASSLEGSGPSRTEAFF	TGCGCCAGCAGCTTGGAGGGGTCGGGACCGTCGCGCACTGAAGCTTTCTTT	NA	NA	TRBV5-1	TRBJ1-1
CASSLGGTGQFF	TGTGCCAGCAGTCTCGGAGGGACAGGGCAGTTCTTC	once	TRBD1	TRBV11-2	TRBJ2-1
CASSLEIGYNEQFF	TGCGCCAGCAGCTTGGAAATAGGCTACAATGAGCAGTTCTTC	once	NA	TRBV5-1	TRBJ2-1
CASSHSNRNDYGYTF	TGCGCCAGCAGCCATTCGAACAGAAACGACTATGGCTACACCTTC	NA	NA	TRBV4-3	TRBJ1-2
CASSIMEDPHEQYF	TGTGCCAGTAGTATTATGGAGGATCCCCACGAGCAGTACTTC	NA	NA	TRBV19	TRBJ2-7
CASSLPRGYNSPLHF	TGTGCCAGCAGCTTACCCCGGGGTTATAATTCACCCCTCCACTTT	NA	NA	TRBV11-1	TRBJ1-6
CASSIFWGISGNTIYF	TGTGCCAGTAGTATATTCTGGGGGATCTCTGGAAACACCATATATTTT	NA	NA	TRBV19	TRBJ1-3
CASSEWGVEQFF	TGTGCCAGCAGTGAATGGGGGGTTGAGCAGTTCTTC	NA	NA	TRBV25-1	TRBJ2-1
CASMSRGDEKLFF	TGTGCCAGCATGAGCAGGGGTGATGAAAAACTGTTTTTT	NA	NA	TRBV6-6	TRBJ1-4
CASSEAPFRVLEPQHF	TGTGCCAGCAGTGAAGCGCCTTTCCGGGTATTAGAGCCCCAGCATTTT	NA	NA	TRBV6-1	TRBJ1-5
CASSVAGINEKLFF	TGTGCCAGCAGCGTAGCTGGGATAAATGAAAAACTGTTTTTT	NA	NA	TRBV9	TRBJ1-4
CASSLTRPYEQYF	TGTGCCAGCAGTTTGACACGCCCCTACGAGCAGTACTTC	NA	NA	TRBV27	TRBJ2-7
CASSSPRQTEAFF	TGCGCCAGCAGCTCCCCTAGGCAGACTGAAGCTTTCTTT	NA	NA	TRBV4-1	TRBJ1-1
CASSYGTVYEQYF	TGTGCCAGCAGCTACGGGACAGTCTACGAGCAGTACTTC	once	TRBD1	TRBV5-6	TRBJ2-7
CASSFSSGGAWETQYF	TGTGCCAGCAGCTTCTCTAGCGGGGGGGCGTGGGAGACCCAGTACTTC	NA	TRBD2	TRBV7-8	TRBJ2-5
CASSLERGAGGTDTQYF	TGTGCCAGCAGCCTAGAAAGGGGAGCGGGGGGCACAGATACGCAGTATTTT	NA	TRBD2	TRBV5-4	TRBJ2-3
CASSSTGADTEAFF	TGTGCCAGCAGTTCCACAGGGGCTGACACTGAAGCTTTCTTT	NA	TRBD1	TRBV27	TRBJ1-1
CASSAGEDGNQPQHF	TGTGCCAGCAGCGCAGGGGAGGACGGCAATCAGCCCCAGCATTTT	NA	NA	TRBV7-9	TRBJ1-5
CASSFSTGAETQYF	TGTGCCAGCAGCTTTTCAACAGGGGCAGAGACCCAGTACTTC	NA	TRBD1	TRBV5-6	TRBJ2-5
CASSPVAGDTGELFF	TGTGCCAGTAGCCCTGTAGCGGGAGACACCGGGGAGCTGTTTTTT	NA	TRBD2	TRBV19	TRBJ2-2
CASSSRGNTQYF	TGTGCCAGCAGCTCAAGAGGGAATACGCAGTATTTT	few	NA	TRBV7-8	TRBJ2-3
CASSVGGGGTDTQYF	TGTGCCAGCAGCGTAGGAGGGGGGGGCACAGATACGCAGTATTTT	NA	NA	TRBV9	TRBJ2-3
CASSQRRGLLGGETQYF	TGCGCCAGCAGCCAACGCAGGGGGCTACTAGGTGGGGAGACCCAGTACTTC	once	TRBD1	TRBV4-1	TRBJ2-5
CASSLRTGRHTEAFF	TGTGCCAGCAGCTTACGGACAGGGAGGCACACTGAAGCTTTCTTT	NA	TRBD1	TRBV9	TRBJ1-1
CASSPTGVTGELFF	TGTGCCAGCAGCCCGACAGGGGTCACCGGGGAGCTGTTTTTT	NA	TRBD1	TRBV7-6	TRBJ2-2
CASSTIDGSTSEQFF	TGTGCCAGCAGTACGATCGACGGGAGCACGAGCGAGCAGTTCTTC	NA	NA	TRBV28	TRBJ2-1
CASSVDRETSTDMQYF	TGTGCCAGCAGCGTAGATCGGGAGACCAGCACAGATATGCAGTATTTT	NA	NA	TRBV9	TRBJ2-3
CASTIAGTRDYNEQFF	TGTGCCAGCACCATCGCCGGGACCCGAGACTACAATGAGCAGTTCTTC	medium-sized	NA	TRBV2	TRBJ2-1
CSVESFGGIGYNEQFF	TGCAGCGTTGAATCGTTTGGCGGGATCGGGTACAATGAGCAGTTCTTC	NA	NA	TRBV29-1	TRBJ2-1